Below, one T cell receptor (beta chain) is given with its context. Its antigen remains unidentified. They built TCR cDNA with 5'RACE template switching, a step that put in a universal primer site and UMIs. TCRdb ran MiXCR on the 5' RACE reads and lists one entry per CDR3 protein. The sample holds 450,000 to 600,000 distinct CDR3 sequences; approximately 13% are singletons and the top ten take more than 12%. The sample belongs to a study of T cells after yellow fever vaccination. Study results and limitations: Among primary-vaccination clones, most reappeared after the booster, at approximately 97% for CD4 and 88% for CD8. Within FACS-sorted repertoires, abundant clonotypes contaminating from the bulk population could be present.

The germline gives CDR1 MNHEY, CDR2 SMNVEV (reference sequence). Trimming removed 5 bases from V and 4 bases from J, with 18 bases in between. This CDR3 spans 17 amino acids. The gene calls are TRBV27 and TRBJ2-6; weak D call: TRBD2 (6 bases). Sequences were derived from PBMCs, sampled on the day of the yellow fever booster vaccination. This TCR derives from a man aged 25-45 years who received the YFV17D yellow fever vaccine. The DNA for the CDR3 is TGTGCCAGCAGTGGGGGGACGGCAACGGTAGGGGCCAACGTCCTGACTTTC. Amino acids: CASSGGTATVGANVLTF.